This TCR beta chain was captured in a study of response to subunit inactivated influenza vaccine. TCRdb reprocessed the RT-PCR reads via MiXCR and lists one record per CDR3 protein. The sample lists some 540,000 distinct CDR3 sequences; less than 25% were seen once. Per germline, CDR1 MGHRA and CDR2 YSYEKL. This CDR3 has 15 amino acids. The J segment lost 5 bases and the V segment lost 4 bases, leaving 8 bases of the junction unmatched. The same sample was also studied in work on T cells expressing NK-cell markers. From that paper: Researchers built TCR beta cDNA using 5'RACE template switching with UMIs. Source material for TCR beta repertoires consisted of sorted CD3+CD56+NKG2C+, CD3+CD56+NKG2C- and CD3+CD56-NKG2C+ T cells. Sorting in several experiments was restricted by an anti-gamma-delta TCR antibody to alpha-beta TCR T cells.

The source of this sequence is a man aged 50 to 60 who received an inactivated influenza vaccine. The sequencing here drew on CD4+ T cells sorted from PBMCs, taken roughly 12 days after vaccination. This chain uses TRBV4-1 with TRBJ2-3, with 8 bases identical to TRBD1. This chain's CDR3 is CASSPGTGGVDTQYF. CDR3 in DNA: TGCGCCAGCAGCCCCGGGACAGGAGGAGTAGATACGCAGTATTTT.